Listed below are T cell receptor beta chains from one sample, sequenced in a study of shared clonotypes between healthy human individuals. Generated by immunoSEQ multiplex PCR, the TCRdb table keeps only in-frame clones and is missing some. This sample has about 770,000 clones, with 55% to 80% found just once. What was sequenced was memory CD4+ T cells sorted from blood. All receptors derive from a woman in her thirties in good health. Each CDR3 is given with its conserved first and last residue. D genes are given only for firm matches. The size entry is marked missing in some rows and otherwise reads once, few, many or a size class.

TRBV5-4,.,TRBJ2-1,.,TGTGCCAGCAGCTTGTCGGTCGCCAATGGGCAGTTCTTC,CASSLSVANGQFF
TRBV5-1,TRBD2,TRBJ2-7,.,TGCGCCAGCAGCCGGGGCAGCGGGAGTAACATGGGCGGCGAGCAGTACTTC,CASSRGSGSNMGGEQYF
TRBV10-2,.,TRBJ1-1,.,TGCGCCAGCAGTGTTCGGGGAAACACTGAAGCTTTCTTT,CASSVRGNTEAFF
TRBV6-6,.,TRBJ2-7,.,TGTGCCAGCAGTTACTATTACGAGCAGTACTTC,CASSYYYEQYF
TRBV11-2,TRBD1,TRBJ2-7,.,TGTGCCAGCAGCCCCCAGAGGGACAGCTACGAGCAGTACTTC,CASSPQRDSYEQYF
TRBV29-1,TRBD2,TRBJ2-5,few,TGCAGCGTTGGGGGAGGGCAAGAGACCCAGTACTTC,CSVGGGQETQYF
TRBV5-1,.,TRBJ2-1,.,TGCGCCAGCACCCGGGACCAGCGGGACAATGAACAGTTCTTC,CASTRDQRDNEQFF
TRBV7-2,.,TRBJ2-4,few,TGTGCCAGCAGCACGACAGTTCTAGCCAAAAACATTCAGTACTTC,CASSTTVLAKNIQYF
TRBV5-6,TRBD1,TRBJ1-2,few,TGTGCCAGCAGCCCGGGACAGGCGATCTATGGCTACACCTTC,CASSPGQAIYGYTF
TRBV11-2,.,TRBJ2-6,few,TGTGCCAGCAGCCCTCGACCATGGAACCAGCGGCCTGGGGCCAACGTCCTGACTTTC,CASSPRPWNQRPGANVLTF
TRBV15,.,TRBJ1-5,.,TGTGCCACCAGCAGAGAGGCTTCCGGGCTATATCAGCCCCAGCATTTT,CATSREASGLYQPQHF
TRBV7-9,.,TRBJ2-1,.,TGTGCCAGCAGTTCCCCTAGAGGGTCCTACAATGAGCAGTTCTTC,CASSSPRGSYNEQFF
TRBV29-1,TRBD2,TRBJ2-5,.,TGCAGCGTTTGGCGGGAGGCACAAGAGACCCAGTACTTC,CSVWREAQETQYF
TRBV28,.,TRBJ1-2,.,TGTGCCACCCGCACAGGGCTAGGCTACACCTTC,CATRTGLGYTF
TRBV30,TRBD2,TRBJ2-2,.,TGTGCCTGGGGACTAGCGGGATCGAACACCGGGGAGCTGTTTTTT,CAWGLAGSNTGELFF
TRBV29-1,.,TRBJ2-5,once,TGCAGCGCCGATTCGGGAGTGGAGACCCAGTACTTC,CSADSGVETQYF
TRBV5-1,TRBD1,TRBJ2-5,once,TGCGCCAGCAGCTTGGCAGGTGGTTATGGACAGGGAGGTTGGGAGACCCAGTACTTC,CASSLAGGYGQGGWETQYF
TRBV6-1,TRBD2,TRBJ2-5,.,TGTGCCAGCAGTTTAGCGGGAAGGCAGGCAGAGACCCAGTACTTC,CASSLAGRQAETQYF
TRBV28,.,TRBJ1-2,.,TGTGCCAGCAGTTTGGGACCGGGCCAAGGAAACTATGGCTACACCTTC,CASSLGPGQGNYGYTF
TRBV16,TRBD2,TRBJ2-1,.,TGTGCCAGCAGCCCTGGGACTAGCGGGAGGTATGAGCAGTTCTTC,CASSPGTSGRYEQFF
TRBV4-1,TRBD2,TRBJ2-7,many,TGCGCCAGCAGCAGAGGACTAGCGGGTTACGAGCAGTACTTC,CASSRGLAGYEQYF
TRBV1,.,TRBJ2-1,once,TGCACCAGCAGCCGAAGAGCGAGCGGGAGAGATGAGCAGTTCTTC,CTSSRRASGRDEQFF
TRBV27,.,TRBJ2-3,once,TGTGCCAGCTACGGGCCCAACACAGATACGCAGTATTTT,CASYGPNTDTQYF
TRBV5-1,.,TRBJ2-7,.,TGCGCCAGCAGCCCATCGGCAGGGAGCTCCTACGAGCAGTACTTC,CASSPSAGSSYEQYF
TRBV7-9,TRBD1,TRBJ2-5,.,TGTGCCAGCAGCATGAGACAGGGAGAGACCCAGTACTTC,CASSMRQGETQYF
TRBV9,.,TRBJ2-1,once,TGTGCCAGCAGCGGAGGGGATCAGGCAGAGCAGTTCTTC,CASSGGDQAEQFF
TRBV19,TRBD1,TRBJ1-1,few,TGTGCCAGTAAAAATTTTGCAGGGGGGATGAACACTGAAGCTTTCTTT,CASKNFAGGMNTEAFF
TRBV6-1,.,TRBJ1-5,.,TGTGCCAGCAGTGAACGACAGTTTAGCAATCAGCCCCAGCATTTT,CASSERQFSNQPQHF
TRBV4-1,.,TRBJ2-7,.,TGCGCCAGCAGCCAAGTTTTGGGGTCTCCTTCCTACGAGCAGTACTTC,CASSQVLGSPSYEQYF
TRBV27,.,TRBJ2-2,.,TGTGCCAGCCTTGTTAGATCGAACACCGGGGAGCTGTTTTTT,CASLVRSNTGELFF
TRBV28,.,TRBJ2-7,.,TGTGCCAGCAGCCCTGGGGGCTGGGCCTACGAGCAGTACTTC,CASSPGGWAYEQYF
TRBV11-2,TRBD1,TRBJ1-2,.,TGTGCCAGCAGCTTAAGGGACAGGTCCTTCTATGGCTACACCTTC,CASSLRDRSFYGYTF
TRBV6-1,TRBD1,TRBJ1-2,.,TGTGCCAGCAGGGGCGGGGGACAGGCCTATGGCTACACCTTC,CASRGGGQAYGYTF
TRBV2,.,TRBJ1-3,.,TGTGCCAGCAGTCTTCGGGGGGCGATCTCTGGAAACACCATATATTTT,CASSLRGAISGNTIYF
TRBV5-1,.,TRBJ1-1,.,TGCGCCAGCAGAAAGAACAGACCGAACACTGAAGCTTTCTTT,CASRKNRPNTEAFF
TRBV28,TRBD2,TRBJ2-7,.,TGTGCCAGCAGCCTAGCGGAAATCTCCTACGAGCAGTACTTC,CASSLAEISYEQYF
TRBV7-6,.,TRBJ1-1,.,TGTGCCAGCAGCTTACTTCCCGGGTCGAACACTGAAGCTTTCTTT,CASSLLPGSNTEAFF
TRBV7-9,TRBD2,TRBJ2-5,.,TGTGCCAGCAGCCCGACTAGCGGGAGGGAGACCCAGTACTTC,CASSPTSGRETQYF
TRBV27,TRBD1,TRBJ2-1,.,TGTGCCAGCAGGCTCACAGGGGGCTCCTACAATGAGCAGTTCTTC,CASRLTGGSYNEQFF
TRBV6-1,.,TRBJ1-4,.,TGTGCCAGCAGTGAACTGGGGGGGATTACTAATGAAAAACTGTTTTTT,CASSELGGITNEKLFF
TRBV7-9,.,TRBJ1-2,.,TGTGCCAGCAGCTTACAGGGAGCGTCTAACTATGGCTACACCTTC,CASSLQGASNYGYTF
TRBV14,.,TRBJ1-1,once,TGTGCCAGCAGTCCCCAGGTGGCGGGCACTGAAGCTTTCTTT,CASSPQVAGTEAFF
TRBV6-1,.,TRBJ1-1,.,TGTGCCAGCAATCCGGTGGGGCGGGGGAACACTGAAGCTTTCTTT,CASNPVGRGNTEAFF
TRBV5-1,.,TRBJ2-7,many,TGCGCCAGCAGCCGTCCTACAGGGTCCCCCGGCGAGCAGTACTTC,CASSRPTGSPGEQYF
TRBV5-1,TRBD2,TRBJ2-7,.,TGCGCCAGCAGCACACCCACCGGGACTAGCGGGAACTACTACGAGCAGTACTTC,CASSTPTGTSGNYYEQYF
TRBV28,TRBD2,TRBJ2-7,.,TGTGCCAGCAGTTTATCTCGTAGCGGGAGAACCGAGCAGTACTTC,CASSLSRSGRTEQYF
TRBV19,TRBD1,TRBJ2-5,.,TGTGCCAGTACCCAACCGGGACAGGGGGCGGGAGAGACCCAGTACTTC,CASTQPGQGAGETQYF
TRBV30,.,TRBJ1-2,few,TGTGCCTGGAAGGGGGTTGGCTACACCTTC,CAWKGVGYTF
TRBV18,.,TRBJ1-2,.,TGTGCCAGCTCCACAGACCAGGGCTTGGGCTACACCTTC,CASSTDQGLGYTF
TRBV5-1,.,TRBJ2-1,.,TGCGCCAGCAGCTCCGCGGTAAGCTCCTACAATGAGCAGTTCTTC,CASSSAVSSYNEQFF
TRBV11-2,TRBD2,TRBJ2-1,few,TGTGCCAGCAGCTTAGGTGGTCTAGCGGTCTACAATGAGCAGTTCTTC,CASSLGGLAVYNEQFF
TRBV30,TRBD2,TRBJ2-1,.,TGTGCCTGGGAGCCCGCCCAACTAGCGGGAGGGTACAATGAGCAGTTCTTC,CAWEPAQLAGGYNEQFF
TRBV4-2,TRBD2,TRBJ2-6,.,TGTGCCAGCAGCCAAGAGAGTCGGACTAGCGGGAGTGGGGCCAACGTCCTGACTTTC,CASSQESRTSGSGANVLTF
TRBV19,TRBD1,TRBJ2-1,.,TGTGCCAGTAGTAGGAAATCCGGGACAGGGATATACAATGAGCAGTTCTTC,CASSRKSGTGIYNEQFF
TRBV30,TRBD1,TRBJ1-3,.,TGTGCCTGGATGACAGGGGGCATTGGAAACACCATATATTTT,CAWMTGGIGNTIYF
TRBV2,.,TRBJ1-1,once,TGTGCCAGCAGTGTTGGCGAAGCTTTCTTT,CASSVGEAFF
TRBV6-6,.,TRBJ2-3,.,TGTGCCAGCAGCCCACAGGCTAGCACAGATACGCAGTATTTT,CASSPQASTDTQYF